This passage covers 27 T cell receptor beta chains from one sample sequenced in a study of response to subunit inactivated influenza vaccine (dated by TCRdb to 2017 to 2018). Library creation used RT-PCR. TCRdb names Illumina HiSeq 2500 as the instrument used. TCRdb reanalyzed the raw reads on its own, using fastp at Q25 for trimming and MiXCR for clone calling, and kept in-frame beta chains. Duplicate CDR3 protein sequences are folded into a single record with the most common DNA and genes. Across this sample there are about half a million distinct CDR3 sequences, with roughly 25% seen only once. The ten biggest clones cover approximately 2% of the sample. The material sequenced was CD4+ T cells sorted from PBMCs, taken less than 6 days after vaccination. The receptors come from a man aged 45-65 years who received an inactivated influenza vaccine. Donor details come from another sample of the same person, matched by shared clones.

This clonotype was observed a handful of times. Here the CDR3 reads CASSLNPAAYEQYF. The CDR3 DNA reads as TGTGCCAGCAGCTTAAATCCAGCTGCCTACGAGCAGTACTTC. The chain links TRBV11-2 to TRBJ2-7; D is unresolved. Germline CDR1 is SGHAT and CDR2 is FQNNGV. Trimming removed 2 bases from V and 2 bases from J, with 10 bases in between. The CDR3 runs to 14 residues.

This chain links TRBV29-1 with TRBJ2-1, with 7 bases that match TRBD1. V lost 5 bases, J lost 8 bases, and 15 bases stayed unmatched. The CDR3 is 15 amino acids. Germline-derived CDR1 and CDR2 are SQVTM and ANQGSEA. The CDR3 loop reads CSVRATGSPGDEQFF. CDR3 sequence (DNA): TGCAGCGTTAGAGCGACAGGGTCCCCCGGGGATGAGCAGTTCTTC.

This clonotype was detected only a few times. The genes are TRBV7-9 and TRBJ2-2; D is uncertain. The CDR3 loop spans 9 amino acids. The germline gives CDR1 SEHNR, CDR2 FQNEAQ (reference sequence). Trimming removed 6 bases from V and 14 bases from J, with 7 bases in between. The CDR3 DNA is TGTGCCAGCAGTCCGCAACTGTTTTTT. As protein: CASSPQLFF.

This clonotype has more than one count but fewer than ten. CDR3 sequence (DNA): TGTGCCAGCAGTTACTGGCAGGGGACAGATACGCAGTATTTT. Its protein product is CASSYWQGTDTQYF. The chain employs TRBV6-5 and TRBJ2-3, with D tentatively TRBD1 (6 bases). The CDR3 runs 14 residues. Trimming pared 1 base from V and 3 bases from J, leaving 8 bases between. CDR1 is MNHEY, CDR2 SVGAGI, per germline.

This clonotype showed up just a few times. The J gene is TRBJ2-3, the V gene TRBV7-2; TRBD2 aligns across 14 bases. Germline lookup yields CDR1 SGHTA and CDR2 FQGNSA. The CDR3 has 15 amino acids. With 5 bases clipped from V and 5 bases from J, the junction kept 3 bases outside the gene matches. The CDR3 region is CASSQGLAGGDTQYF. CDR3 coding DNA: TGTGCCAGCAGCCAAGGACTAGCGGGGGGAGATACGCAGTATTTT.

This clonotype was found a few times. The chain recombines TRBV20-1 with TRBJ1-1; the D gene is possibly TRBD1 (6 bases). V lost 3 bases and J 3 bases, leaving 14 bases between the germline ends. The germline gives CDR1 DFQATT, CDR2 SNEGSKA (reference sequence). This CDR3 has 14 amino acids. For the CDR3, the DNA is TGCAGTGCTAGTGGGGGGCGCGCGGACACTGAAGCTTTCTTT. It yields the protein CSASGGRADTEAFF.

This clonotype showed up just a few times. V gene TRBV6-1 combines with J gene TRBJ1-2, with 8 bases fitting TRBD1. CDR3 length: 13 residues. Trimming at V came to 5 bases and at J to 4 bases, leaving 3 bases not matched to a gene. Germline-derived CDR1 and CDR2 are MNHNS and SASEGT. As DNA, the CDR3 is TGTGCCAGCAGTATGGGACAGGCCTATGGCTACACCTTC. Protein sequence: CASSMGQAYGYTF.

This chain connects TRBV20-1 to TRBJ1-6; D gene uncertain. Per germline, CDR1 DFQATT and CDR2 SNEGSKA (reference sequence). The V end was cut by 3 bases, the J end by 6 bases, with 12 bases between. The CDR3 covers 14 residues. For the CDR3, the DNA is TGCAGTGCTAGGGCTTGGGCGGGTAATTCACCCCTCCACTTT. Protein product: CSARAWAGNSPLHF.

The rearrangement joins TRBV5-1 to TRBJ2-7; D is unresolved. The V gene lost 0 bases and the J gene lost 5 bases, with 18 bases spanning the gap. The CDR3 is 16 residues long. Germline CDR1 is SGHRS and CDR2 is YFSETQ. The CDR3 spells CASSLDAGPVVHEQYF. The CDR3 region has the DNA TGCGCCAGCAGCTTGGATGCCGGGCCCGTGGTCCACGAGCAGTACTTC.

The chain recombines TRBV6-1 with TRBJ1-4; D is undetermined. CDR1 and CDR2 from the germline V gene are MNHNS and SASEGT. This CDR3 spans 11 amino acids. V was cut by 5 bases and J by 8 bases, with 6 bases left in between. This CDR3 is CASSSAEKLFF. CDR3 nucleotides: TGTGCCAGCAGTAGTGCAGAAAAACTGTTTTTT.

This clonotype was seen a handful of times. V is TRBV7-2 and J is TRBJ2-3; TRBD2 matches at 8 bases. The J segment lost 5 bases and the V segment lost 2 bases, leaving 12 bases of the junction unmatched. The CDR3 has 17 amino acids. Germline assignment: CDR1 SGHTA and CDR2 FQGNSA. The CDR3 is CASSLMRIAGSGDTQYF. CDR3 bases: TGTGCCAGCAGCTTAATGAGGATAGCGGGATCGGGAGATACGCAGTATTTT. Filled out from reference TRBV7-2 and TRBJ2-3, the complete variable domain reads GAGVSQSPSNKVTEKGKDVELRCDPISGHTALYWYRQSLGQGLEFLIYFQGNSAPDKSGLPSDRFSAERTGGSVSTLTIQRTQQEDSAVYLCASSLMRIAGSGDTQYFGPGTRLTVL.

The rearrangement links TRBV9 to TRBJ1-1; TRBD1 matches at 9 bases. This CDR3 is 14 amino acids long. The V segment lost 3 bases and the J segment 3 bases; nucleotides outside the gene matches: 3. Germline V CDR1 and CDR2: SGDLS, YYNGEE. CDR3 loop: CASSARDRDTEAFF. CDR3 nucleotides: TGTGCCAGCAGCGCCCGGGACAGGGACACTGAAGCTTTCTTT.

The rearrangement joins TRBV29-1 to TRBJ2-2; 8 bases are a match to TRBD2. The CDR3 covers 15 residues. Trimming at V came to 3 bases and at J to 6 bases, leaving 9 bases not matched to a gene. Per germline, CDR1 SQVTM and CDR2 ANQGSEA. This CDR3 is CSVDTSGGHSGELFF. CDR3 DNA sequence: TGCAGCGTTGATACCTCGGGGGGGCATTCCGGGGAGCTGTTTTTT.

This clonotype appeared a few times. The genes are TRBV28 and TRBJ2-2; maybe TRBD2 (7 bases). The CDR3 has 16 residues. The germline gives CDR1 MDHEN, CDR2 SYDVKM. Trimming took off 7 bases at V and 3 bases at J, with 18 bases between the two ends. DNA for the CDR3: TGTGCCAGCATGTACGGGGGGCTCCTTTACACCGGGGAGCTGTTTTTT. It yields the protein CASMYGGLLYTGELFF. Full variable domain (rest looked up from reference TRBV28 and TRBJ2-2): DVKVTQSSRYLVKRTGEKVFLECVQDMDHENMFWYRQDPGLGLRLIYFSYDVKMKEKGDIPEGYSVSREKKERFSLILESASTNQTSMYLCASMYGGLLYTGELFFGEGSRLTVL.

The chain combines TRBV4-3 with TRBJ2-3; D not certain. Germline CDR1 reads LGHNA; CDR2 reads YSLEER. The V and J ends lost 1 base and 7 bases respectively, with 9 bases between them. This CDR3 comprises 13 residues. As DNA, the CDR3 is TGCGCCAGCAGCCAAGTTCCCTCGTATACGCAGTATTTT. Protein sequence: CASSQVPSYTQYF.

This clonotype was counted a few times. The chain combines TRBV28 with TRBJ2-6; possible D gene TRBD1, 6 bases. The CDR3 sequence is 20 residues long. The V gene lost 7 bases and the J gene lost 0 bases, with 25 bases spanning the gap. Germline V CDR1 and CDR2: MDHEN, SYDVKM. The chain's CDR3 is CASKGVGRDRSASGANVLTF. DNA of the CDR3: TGTGCCAGCAAAGGGGTGGGTCGAGACAGGAGTGCCTCTGGGGCCAACGTCCTGACTTTC.

The J gene is TRBJ1-2, the V gene TRBV29-1; TRBD1 matches 7 bases. V trimming: 1 base; J trimming: 5 bases; junction bases outside the gene matches: 7. This CDR3 comprises 14 residues. Germline V CDR1 and CDR2: SQVTM, ANQGSEA. The CDR3 spells CSVEGGTADYGYTF. CDR3 DNA: TGCAGCGTTGAAGGGGGGACAGCGGATTATGGCTACACCTTC.

This clonotype has ten or more counts. V gene TRBV5-1 combines with J gene TRBJ2-1; 9 nucleotides align to TRBD1. The trim removed 0 bases at V and 5 bases at J, leaving 3 bases unmatched. Germline V gives CDR1 SGHRS, CDR2 YFSETQ. CDR3 length equals 15 residues. CDR3 sequence reads: CASSLGTGANNEQFF. As DNA, the CDR3 is TGCGCCAGCAGCTTGGGGACAGGGGCTAACAATGAGCAGTTCTTC.

This clonotype was observed a few times. The chain carries TRBV20-1 and TRBJ2-3, with D possibly being TRBD2 (6 bases). The CDR3 length is 15 residues. V lost 6 bases and J lost 2, with 18 bases in between. Germline lookup yields CDR1 DFQATT and CDR2 SNEGSKA (reference sequence). CDR3 region: CSASGMAGITDTQYF. In DNA form, the CDR3 reads TGCAGTGCCTCGGGTATGGCGGGAATCACAGATACGCAGTATTTT.

This clonotype has only a few counts. The chain's CDR3 is CASGRLGENEQFF. CDR3 coding DNA: TGTGCCAGCGGACGGCTGGGGGAGAATGAGCAGTTCTTC. The gene calls are TRBV12-3 or TRBV12-4 and TRBJ2-1, with D possibly called TRBD1 or TRBD2 (5 bases each). V lost 8 bases, J lost 7 bases, and 15 bases lay in between. There are 13 residues in the CDR3.

J is TRBJ1-6 and V is TRBV3-1; the match to TRBD1 covers 8 bases. The CDR3 runs 14 residues. V was clipped by 3 bases and J by 7 bases; unmatched bases: 2. Looked up from germline, CDR1 is LGHDT and CDR2 is YNNKEL (reference sequence). The CDR3 spells CASSHRGRNSPLHF. The CDR3 DNA sequence: TGTGCCAGCAGCCACAGGGGGCGAAATTCACCCCTCCACTTT.

This clonotype turned up a few times. CDR3 residues: CASSLDAQYNEQFF. The DNA for the CDR3 is TGCGCCAGCAGCTTGGATGCCCAGTACAATGAGCAGTTCTTC. The chain recombines TRBV5-1 with TRBJ2-1; no definite D call. This CDR3 spans 14 amino acids. Germline V lookup: CDR1 SGHRS, CDR2 YFSETQ. The ends were cut back, 0 bases at V and 4 bases at J, with 8 bases in the middle.

The chain links TRBV20-1 to TRBJ2-3; 8 positions agree with TRBD2. Germline V gives CDR1 DFQATT, CDR2 SNEGSKA (reference sequence). This CDR3 spans 14 amino acids. V lost 4 bases to trimming and J lost 6 bases; unmatched junction nucleotides: 9. The CDR3, as DNA: TGCAGTGCTACCGGGACCGGGAGGGTTGATACGCAGTATTTT. Protein sequence: CSATGTGRVDTQYF.

This clonotype was seen more than once but under ten times. This rearrangement joins TRBV5-4 to TRBJ1-4; a possible D gene is TRBD1 (5 bases). The germline V gene has CDR1 SGHNT and CDR2 YYREEE (reference sequence). Trimming took 4 bases from V and 5 from J, leaving 15 bases between them. The CDR3 loop spans 15 amino acids. This chain's CDR3 is CASSVTGTENEKLFF. CDR3 nucleotides: TGTGCCAGCAGCGTTACCGGGACGGAAAATGAAAAACTGTTTTTT.

This clonotype was seen a single time. The chain carries TRBV19 and TRBJ1-5, with 9 bases aligning to TRBD1. J gave up 6 bases and V 6 bases, and 9 bases lay outside the gene matches. The CDR3 covers 15 residues. The germline CDR1 and CDR2 sequences are LNHDA and SQIVND (reference sequence). CDR3 in amino acids: CASRQQGALGQPQHF. The CDR3 nucleotides are TGTGCCAGTAGACAACAGGGGGCGTTGGGTCAGCCCCAGCATTTT.

CDR3 protein: CASSQDAVRNTEAFF. As DNA, the CDR3 is TGTGCCAGCAGCCAAGATGCCGTCCGGAACACTGAAGCTTTCTTT. V usage is TRBV3-1 and J usage is TRBJ1-1; D gene unclear. Trimming took off 0 bases at V and 1 base at J, with 9 bases between the two ends. The germline V gene encodes CDR1 LGHDT and CDR2 YNNKEL (reference sequence). This CDR3 spans 15 amino acids. Filled out from reference TRBV3-1 and TRBJ1-1, the complete variable domain reads DTAVSQTPKYLVTQMGNDKSIKCEQNLGHDTMYWYKQDSKKFLKIMFSYNNKELIINETVPNRFSPKSPDKAHLNLHINSLELGDSAVYFCASSQDAVRNTEAFFGQGTRLTVV.

The J gene is TRBJ2-6, the V gene TRBV5-1; D remains unclear. Germline lookup yields CDR1 SGHRS and CDR2 YFSETQ. The CDR3 has 17 amino acids. V lost 4 bases and J lost 0, with 14 bases in between. DNA for the CDR3: TGCGCCAGCAGCCCCTCCCCGGGCCACTCTGGGGCCAACGTCCTGACTTTC. It translates to CASSPSPGHSGANVLTF.